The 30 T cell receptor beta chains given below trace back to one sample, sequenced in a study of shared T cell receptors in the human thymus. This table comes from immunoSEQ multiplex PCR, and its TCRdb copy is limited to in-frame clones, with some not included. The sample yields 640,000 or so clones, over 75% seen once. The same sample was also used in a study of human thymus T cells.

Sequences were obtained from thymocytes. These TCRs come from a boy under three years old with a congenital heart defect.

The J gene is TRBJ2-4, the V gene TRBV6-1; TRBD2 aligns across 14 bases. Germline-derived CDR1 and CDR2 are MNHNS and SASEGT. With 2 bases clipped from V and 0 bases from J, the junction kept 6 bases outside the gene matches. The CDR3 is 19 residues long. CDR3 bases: TGTGCCAGCAGTGAAAGGGGACTAGCGGGGGAGCTAGCCAAAAACATTCAGTACTTC. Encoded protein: CASSERGLAGELAKNIQYF.

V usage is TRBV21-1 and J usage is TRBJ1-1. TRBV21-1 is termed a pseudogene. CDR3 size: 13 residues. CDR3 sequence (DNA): TGTGCCAGCCCCGCTATGGTGGACACTGAAGCTTTCTTT. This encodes CASPAMVDTEAFF.

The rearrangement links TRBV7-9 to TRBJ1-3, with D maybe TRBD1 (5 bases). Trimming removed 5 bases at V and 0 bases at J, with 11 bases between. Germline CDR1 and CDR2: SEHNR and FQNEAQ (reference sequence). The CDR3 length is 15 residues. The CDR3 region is CASSLGGISGNTIYF. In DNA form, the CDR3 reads TGTGCCAGCAGCCTGGGGGGGATCTCTGGAAACACCATATATTTT.

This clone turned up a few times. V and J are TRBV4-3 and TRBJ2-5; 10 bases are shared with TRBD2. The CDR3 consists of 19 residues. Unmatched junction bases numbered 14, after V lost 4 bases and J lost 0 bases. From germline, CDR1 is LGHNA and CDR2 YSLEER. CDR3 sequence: CASSPGDIRAGGYQETQYF. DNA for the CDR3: TGCGCCAGCAGCCCCGGGGACATTAGAGCGGGGGGGTACCAAGAGACCCAGTACTTC.

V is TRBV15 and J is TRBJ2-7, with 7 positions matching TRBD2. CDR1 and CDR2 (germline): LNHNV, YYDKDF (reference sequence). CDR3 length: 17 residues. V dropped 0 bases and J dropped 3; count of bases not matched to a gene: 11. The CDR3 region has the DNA TGTGCCACCAGCAGAGATCGGGGGAGGGAACCCAGCTACGAGCAGTACTTC. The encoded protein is CATSRDRGREPSYEQYF. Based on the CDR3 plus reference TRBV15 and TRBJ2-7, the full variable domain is DAMVIQNPRYQVTQFGKPVTLSCSQTLNHNVMYWYQQKSSQAPKLLFHYYDKDFNNEADTPDNFQSRRPNTSFCFLDIRSPGLGDTAMYLCATSRDRGREPSYEQYFGPGTRLTVT.

The CDR3 is CASSLRDSQLGYTF. The CDR3 DNA reads as TGTGCCAGCAGTCTCCGGGACTCCCAACTTGGCTACACCTTC. This chain links TRBV28 with TRBJ1-2, with TRBD1 as a possible D gene (5 bases). This CDR3 has 14 residues. Trimming cost V 5 bases and J 7 bases, with 17 bases left between them. Germline V gene data show CDR1 as MDHEN and CDR2 as SYDVKM.

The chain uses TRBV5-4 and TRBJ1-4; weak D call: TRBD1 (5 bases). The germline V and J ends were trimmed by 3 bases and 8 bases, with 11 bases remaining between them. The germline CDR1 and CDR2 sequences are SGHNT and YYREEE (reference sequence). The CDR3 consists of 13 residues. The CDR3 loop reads CASSSGRGEKLFF. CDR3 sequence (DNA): TGTGCCAGCAGCTCGGGACGGGGGGAAAAACTGTTTTTT.

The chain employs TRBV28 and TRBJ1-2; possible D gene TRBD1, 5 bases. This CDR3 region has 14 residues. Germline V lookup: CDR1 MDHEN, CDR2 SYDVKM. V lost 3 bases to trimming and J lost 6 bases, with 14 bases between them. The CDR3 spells CASSFPPRGNGYTF. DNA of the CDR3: TGTGCCAGCAGTTTTCCCCCTCGGGGGAATGGCTACACCTTC.

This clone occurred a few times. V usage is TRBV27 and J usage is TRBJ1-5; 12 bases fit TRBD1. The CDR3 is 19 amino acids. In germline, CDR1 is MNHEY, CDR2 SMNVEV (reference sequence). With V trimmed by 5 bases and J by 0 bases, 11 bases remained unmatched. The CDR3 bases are TGTGCCAGCAGTCCATCCCGGGGGACAGGGGGCCCTAGCAATCAGCCCCAGCATTTT. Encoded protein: CASSPSRGTGGPSNQPQHF.

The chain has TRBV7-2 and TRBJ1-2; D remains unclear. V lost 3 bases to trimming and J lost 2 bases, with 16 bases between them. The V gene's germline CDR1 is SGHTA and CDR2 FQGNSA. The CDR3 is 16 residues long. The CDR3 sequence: CASSFRPAGRNYGYTF. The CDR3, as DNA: TGTGCCAGCAGCTTTCGTCCGGCGGGGAGGAACTATGGCTACACCTTC.

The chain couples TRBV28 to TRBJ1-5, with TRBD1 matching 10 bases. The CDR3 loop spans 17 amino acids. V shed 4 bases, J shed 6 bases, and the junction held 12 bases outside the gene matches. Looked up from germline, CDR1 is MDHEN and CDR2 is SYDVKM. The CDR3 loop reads CASSSPTGGFDGQPQHF. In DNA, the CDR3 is TGTGCCAGCAGTTCCCCGACAGGGGGCTTTGATGGTCAGCCCCAGCATTTT.

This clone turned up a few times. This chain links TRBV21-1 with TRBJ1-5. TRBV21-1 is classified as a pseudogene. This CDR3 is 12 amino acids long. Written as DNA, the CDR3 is TGTGCCAGCAGCAAAAGGCGGCAGCCCCAGCATTTT. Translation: CASSKRRQPQHF.

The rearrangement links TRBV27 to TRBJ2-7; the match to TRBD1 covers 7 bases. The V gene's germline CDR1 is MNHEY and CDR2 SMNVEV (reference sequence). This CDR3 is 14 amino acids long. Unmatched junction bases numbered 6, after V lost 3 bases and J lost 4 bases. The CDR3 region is CASSFRTGIYEQYF. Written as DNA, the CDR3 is TGTGCCAGCAGTTTCAGGACAGGAATATACGAGCAGTACTTC.

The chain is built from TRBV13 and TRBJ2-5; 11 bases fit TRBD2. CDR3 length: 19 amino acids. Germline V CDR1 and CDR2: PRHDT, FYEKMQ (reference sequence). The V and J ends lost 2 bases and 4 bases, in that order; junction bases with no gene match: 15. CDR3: CASSLRRLAGGRLGETQYF. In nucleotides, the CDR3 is TGTGCCAGCAGCTTAAGGCGGCTAGCGGGGGGCAGGTTAGGAGAGACCCAGTACTTC.

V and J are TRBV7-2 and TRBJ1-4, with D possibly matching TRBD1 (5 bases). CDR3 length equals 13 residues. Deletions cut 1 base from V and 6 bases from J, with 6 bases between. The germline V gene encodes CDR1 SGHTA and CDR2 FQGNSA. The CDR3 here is CASSLGQHEKLFF. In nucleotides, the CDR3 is TGTGCCAGCAGCTTAGGACAGCATGAAAAACTGTTTTTT.

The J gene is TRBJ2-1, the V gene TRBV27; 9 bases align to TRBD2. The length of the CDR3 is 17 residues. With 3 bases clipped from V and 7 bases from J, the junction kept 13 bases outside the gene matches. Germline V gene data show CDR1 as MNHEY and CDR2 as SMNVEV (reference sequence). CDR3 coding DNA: TGTGCCAGCAGTTTTTTAGCGGGAGTACTTGAATCAAATGAGCAGTTCTTC. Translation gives CASSFLAGVLESNEQFF.

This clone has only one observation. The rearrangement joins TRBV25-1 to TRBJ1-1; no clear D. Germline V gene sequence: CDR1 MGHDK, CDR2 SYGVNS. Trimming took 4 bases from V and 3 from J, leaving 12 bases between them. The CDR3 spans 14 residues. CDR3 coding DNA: TGTGCCAGCAGTGTTCGGGGAGTCGACACTGAAGCTTTCTTT. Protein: CASSVRGVDTEAFF.

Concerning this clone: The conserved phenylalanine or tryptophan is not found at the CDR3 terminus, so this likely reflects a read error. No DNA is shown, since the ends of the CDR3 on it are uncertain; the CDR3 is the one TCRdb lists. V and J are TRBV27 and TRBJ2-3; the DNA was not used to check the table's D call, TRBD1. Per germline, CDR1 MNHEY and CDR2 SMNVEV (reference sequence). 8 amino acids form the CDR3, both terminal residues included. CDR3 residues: CASSSQAP.

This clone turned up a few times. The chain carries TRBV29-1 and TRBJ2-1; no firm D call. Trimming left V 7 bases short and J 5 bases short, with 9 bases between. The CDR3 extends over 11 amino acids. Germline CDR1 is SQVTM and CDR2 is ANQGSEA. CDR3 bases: TGCAGCGCCCCACACCACAATGAGCAGTTCTTC. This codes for CSAPHHNEQFF.

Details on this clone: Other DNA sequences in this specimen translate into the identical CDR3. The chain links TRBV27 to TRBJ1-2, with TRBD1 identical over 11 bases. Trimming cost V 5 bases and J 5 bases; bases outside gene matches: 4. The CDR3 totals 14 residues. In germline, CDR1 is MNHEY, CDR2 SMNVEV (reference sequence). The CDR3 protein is CASSQDRGPYGYTF. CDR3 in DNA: TGTGCCAGCAGTCAGGACAGGGGGCCTTATGGCTACACCTTC.

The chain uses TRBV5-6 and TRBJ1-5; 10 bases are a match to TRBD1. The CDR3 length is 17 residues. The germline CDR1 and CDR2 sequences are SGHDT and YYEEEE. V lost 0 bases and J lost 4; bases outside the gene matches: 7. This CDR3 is CASSLGDRGWRNQPQHF. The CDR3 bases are TGTGCCAGCAGCTTGGGGGACAGGGGATGGCGGAATCAGCCCCAGCATTTT.

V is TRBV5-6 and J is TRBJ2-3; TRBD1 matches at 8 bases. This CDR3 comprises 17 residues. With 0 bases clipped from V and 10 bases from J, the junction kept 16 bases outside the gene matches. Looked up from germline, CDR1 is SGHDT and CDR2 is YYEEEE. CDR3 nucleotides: TGTGCCAGCAGCTTGGCTAAAGGGACAGGCCCCATCGGATCGCAGTATTTT. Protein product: CASSLAKGTGPIGSQYF. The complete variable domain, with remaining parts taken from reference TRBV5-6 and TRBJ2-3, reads DAGVTQSPTHLIKTRGQQVTLRCSPKSGHDTVSWYQQALGQGPQFIFQYYEEEERQRGNFPDRFSGHQFPNYSSELNVNALLLGDSALYLCASSLAKGTGPIGSQYFGPGTRLTVL.

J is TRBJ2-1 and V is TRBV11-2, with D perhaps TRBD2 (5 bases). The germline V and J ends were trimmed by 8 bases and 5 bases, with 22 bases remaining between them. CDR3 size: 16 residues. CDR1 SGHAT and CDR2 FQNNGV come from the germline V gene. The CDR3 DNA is TGTGCCAGCTTTTTGGACTCAAGACACTTGCACAATGAGCAGTTCTTC. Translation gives CASFLDSRHLHNEQFF.

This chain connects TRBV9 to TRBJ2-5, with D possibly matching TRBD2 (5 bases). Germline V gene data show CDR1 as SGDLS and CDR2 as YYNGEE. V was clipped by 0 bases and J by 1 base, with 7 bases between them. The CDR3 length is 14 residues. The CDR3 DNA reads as TGTGCCAGCAGCGTAGGCGGGCTCCAAGAGACCCAGTACTTC. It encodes CASSVGGLQETQYF.

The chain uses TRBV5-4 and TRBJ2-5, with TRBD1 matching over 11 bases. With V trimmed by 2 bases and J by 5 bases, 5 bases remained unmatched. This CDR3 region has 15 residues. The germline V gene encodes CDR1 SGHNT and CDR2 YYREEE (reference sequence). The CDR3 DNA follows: TGTGCCAGCAGCTTATCGGACAGGGGGCGTGAGACCCAGTACTTC. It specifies CASSLSDRGRETQYF.

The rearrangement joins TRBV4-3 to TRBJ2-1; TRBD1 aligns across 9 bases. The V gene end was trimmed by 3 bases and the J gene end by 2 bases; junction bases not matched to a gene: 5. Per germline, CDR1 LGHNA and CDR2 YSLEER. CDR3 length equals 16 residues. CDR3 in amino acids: CASSQRTGDPYNEQFF. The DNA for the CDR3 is TGCGCCAGCAGCCAGCGGACAGGGGATCCCTACAATGAGCAGTTCTTC.

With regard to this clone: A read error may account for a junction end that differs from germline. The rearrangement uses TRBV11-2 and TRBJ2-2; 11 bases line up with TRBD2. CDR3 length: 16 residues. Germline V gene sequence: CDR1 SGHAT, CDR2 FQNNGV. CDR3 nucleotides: TGTGCCAGCAGCTTAGTAGCGGGGGGGGAGTTTGGGGAGCCCCTTTTT. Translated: CASSLVAGGEFGEPLF.

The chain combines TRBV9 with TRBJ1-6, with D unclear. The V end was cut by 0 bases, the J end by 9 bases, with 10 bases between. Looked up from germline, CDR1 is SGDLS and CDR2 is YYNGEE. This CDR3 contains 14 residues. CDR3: CASSVDGVSSPLHF. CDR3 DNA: TGTGCCAGCAGCGTAGACGGGGTGTCTTCACCCCTCCACTTT.

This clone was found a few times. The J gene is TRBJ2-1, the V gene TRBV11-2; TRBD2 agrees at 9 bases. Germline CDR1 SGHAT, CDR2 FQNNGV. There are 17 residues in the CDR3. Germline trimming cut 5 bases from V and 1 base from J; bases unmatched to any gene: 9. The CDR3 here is CASSIRSGRYSYNEQFF. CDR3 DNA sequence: TGTGCCAGCAGCATCCGGAGCGGGAGGTATTCCTACAATGAGCAGTTCTTC.

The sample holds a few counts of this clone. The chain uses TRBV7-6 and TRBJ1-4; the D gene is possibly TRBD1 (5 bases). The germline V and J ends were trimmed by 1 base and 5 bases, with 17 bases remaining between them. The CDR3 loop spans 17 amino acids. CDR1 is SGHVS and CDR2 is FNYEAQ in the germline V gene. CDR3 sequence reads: CASSLGGRDEKNEKLFF. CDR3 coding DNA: TGTGCCAGCAGCTTAGGGGGCAGGGATGAGAAGAATGAAAAACTGTTTTTT.